This TCR beta chain came from a study of neurological immune-mediated disorders. The unsorted libraries were generated from a total of 2 million PBMCs, which had been stored in RNAlater at -80 C. Findings of the study overall: Sharing of CDR3 amino acid sequences among expanded clones across subjects was absent, suggesting private repertoires in all groups. Patients with HTLV-1-associated myelopathy showed the most TCR clonal expansion. Those with multiple sclerosis showed the least, falling below healthy controls.

Germline V lookup: CDR1 SGHRS, CDR2 YFSETQ. V lost 0 bases and J 9 bases, leaving 10 bases between the germline ends. The CDR3 length is 13 residues. This clonotype was observed at least ten times. The antigen is unknown. The cDNA was produced through 5'RACE with 10-nucleotide random UMIs. TCRdb reanalysed the 5' RACE reads using MiXCR and keeps one entry per CDR3 protein. Of 65,000 to 75,000 distinct CDR3 sequences listed, about 5.2% are singletons. V is TRBV5-1 and J is TRBJ2-1; D is unclear. The sequence came from a human donor with multiple sclerosis. The donor label of this sample is uncertain. The sequenced sample was PBMCs. CDR3 DNA sequence: TGCGCCAGCAGCTTGGGGTCTAGTCGTGAGCAGTTCTTC. It specifies CASSLGSSREQFF.